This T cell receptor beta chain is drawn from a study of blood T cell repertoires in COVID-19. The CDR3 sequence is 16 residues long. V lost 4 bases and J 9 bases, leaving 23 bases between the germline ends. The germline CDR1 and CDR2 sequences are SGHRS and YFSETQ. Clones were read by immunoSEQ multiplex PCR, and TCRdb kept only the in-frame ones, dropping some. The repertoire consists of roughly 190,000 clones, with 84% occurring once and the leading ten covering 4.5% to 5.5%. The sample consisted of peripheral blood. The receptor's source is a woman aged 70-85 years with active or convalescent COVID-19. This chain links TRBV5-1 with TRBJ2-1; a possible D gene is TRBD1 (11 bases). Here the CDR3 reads CASSAGQGASGGEQFF. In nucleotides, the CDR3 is TGCGCCAGCAGCGCAGGACAGGGGGCTAGCGGGGGTGAGCAGTTCTTC.